This T cell receptor beta chain was identified during a study of blood T cell repertoires in COVID-19. The wider study: T cells, B-cell-depleted T cells, or PBMCs provided the cDNA or gDNA that served as material.

Per the germline V gene, CDR1 is SGHNT and CDR2 is YYREEE (reference sequence). Trimming pared 0 bases from V and 4 bases from J, leaving 16 bases between. The CDR3 is 16 residues long. Using immunoSEQ multiplex PCR, the repertoire was profiled, and TCRdb retains in-frame clones only, with some absent. Of tens of thousands of clones listed, 85% to 90% are singletons. The chain is built from TRBV5-4 and TRBJ2-5; D may be TRBD2 (5 bases). The origin of this receptor is a man between 65 and 80 years old with active or convalescent COVID-19. Sample: peripheral blood. As DNA, the CDR3 is TGTGCCAGCAGCTTGGGGGCAGGAGGAGTGGGAGAGACCCAGTACTTC. Translating it yields CASSLGAGGVGETQYF.